This TCR beta chain stems from a study of T cell responses to AZD1222 COVID-19 vaccine. Study-level results: Vaccination with two AZD1222 doses was followed by a rise in Spike-specific TCR breadth and depth. Mostly white British, mostly female donors; authors suggested clonal diversity may be underestimated. Reports say nearly half of spike-specific TCRs go after unmutated variant regions.

With regard to this clone: Its antigen is still unknown.

Germline V lookup: CDR1 MNHNS, CDR2 SASEGT. Between the trimmed V and J ends, which lost 2 bases and 8 bases, there was a span of 27 bases. This CDR3 contains 18 residues. Profiled with immunoSEQ multiplex PCR; TCRdb holds only in-frame clones, not every one. The sample includes about 83,000 clones, over 75% of them seen just once. V and J are TRBV6-1 and TRBJ1-1, with D unresolved. The material sequenced was peripheral blood, taken on day 0 of MenACWY control vaccination. This receptor was identified in an adult in good health. The chain's CDR3 is CASSETLWVGLNTDEAFF. The CDR3 bases are TGTGCCAGCAGTGAAACGTTATGGGTAGGGTTGAACACTGACGAAGCTTTCTTT.